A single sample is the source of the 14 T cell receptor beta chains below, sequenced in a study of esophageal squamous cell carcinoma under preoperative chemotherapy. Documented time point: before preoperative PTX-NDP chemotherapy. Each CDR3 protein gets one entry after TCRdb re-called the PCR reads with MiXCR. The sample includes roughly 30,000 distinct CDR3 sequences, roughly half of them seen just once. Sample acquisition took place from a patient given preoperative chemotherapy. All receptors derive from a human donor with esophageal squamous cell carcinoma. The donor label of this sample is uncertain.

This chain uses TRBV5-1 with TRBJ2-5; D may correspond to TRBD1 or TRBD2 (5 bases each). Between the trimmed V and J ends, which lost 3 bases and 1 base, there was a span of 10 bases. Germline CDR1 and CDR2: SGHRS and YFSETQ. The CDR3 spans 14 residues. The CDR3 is CASSSGRIQETQYF. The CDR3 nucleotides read TGCGCCAGCAGCTCGGGACGGATCCAAGAGACCCAGTACTTC. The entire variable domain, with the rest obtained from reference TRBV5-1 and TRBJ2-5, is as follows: KAGVTQTPRYLIKTRGQQVTLSCSPISGHRSVSWYQQTPGQGLQFLFEYFSETQRNKGNFPGRFSGRQFSNSRSEMNVSTLELGDSALYLCASSSGRIQETQYFGPGTRLLVL.

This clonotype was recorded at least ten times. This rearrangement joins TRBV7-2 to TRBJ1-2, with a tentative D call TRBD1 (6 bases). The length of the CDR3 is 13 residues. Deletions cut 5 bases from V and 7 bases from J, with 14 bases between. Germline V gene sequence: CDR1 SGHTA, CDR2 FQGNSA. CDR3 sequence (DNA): TGTGCCAGCAGCCAACAGGGAGTAGTTGGCTACACCTTC. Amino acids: CASSQQGVVGYTF.

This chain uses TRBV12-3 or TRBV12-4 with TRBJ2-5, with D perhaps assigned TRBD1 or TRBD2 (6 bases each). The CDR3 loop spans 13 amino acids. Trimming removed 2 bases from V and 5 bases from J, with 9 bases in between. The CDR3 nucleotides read TGTGCCAGCAGTTTAACAGGGAGGGAGACCCAGTACTTC. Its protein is CASSLTGRETQYF.

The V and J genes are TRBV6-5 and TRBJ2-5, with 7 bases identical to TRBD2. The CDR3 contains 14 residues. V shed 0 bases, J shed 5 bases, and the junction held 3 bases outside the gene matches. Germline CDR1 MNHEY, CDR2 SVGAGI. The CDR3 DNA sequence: TGTGCCAGCAGTTACTCTGGGGGGGTCGAGACCCAGTACTTC. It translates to CASSYSGGVETQYF.

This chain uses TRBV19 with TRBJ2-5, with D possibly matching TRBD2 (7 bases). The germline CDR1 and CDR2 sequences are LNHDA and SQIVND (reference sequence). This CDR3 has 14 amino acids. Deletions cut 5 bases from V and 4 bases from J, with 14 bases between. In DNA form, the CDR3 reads TGTGCCAGTAGTGGGGGGGCCGGGAGAGAGACCCAGTACTTC. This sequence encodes CASSGGAGRETQYF.

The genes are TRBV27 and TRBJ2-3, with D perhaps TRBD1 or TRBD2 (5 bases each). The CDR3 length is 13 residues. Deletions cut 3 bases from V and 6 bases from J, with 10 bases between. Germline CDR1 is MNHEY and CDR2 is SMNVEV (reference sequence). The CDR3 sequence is CASSFRGRDTQYF. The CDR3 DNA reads TGTGCCAGCAGTTTCCGGGGACGGGATACGCAGTATTTT.

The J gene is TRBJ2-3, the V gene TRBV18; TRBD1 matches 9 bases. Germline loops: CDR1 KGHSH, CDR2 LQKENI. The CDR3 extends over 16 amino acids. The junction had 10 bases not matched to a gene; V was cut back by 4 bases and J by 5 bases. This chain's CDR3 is CASSLLQGAVIDTQYF. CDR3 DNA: TGTGCCAGCTCACTTTTACAGGGGGCTGTGATAGATACGCAGTATTTT.

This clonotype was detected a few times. CDR3 protein: CASSRTKNIQYF. CDR3 nucleotide sequence: TGTGCCAGCAGCCGGACGAAAAACATTCAGTACTTC. The chain joins TRBV11-3 to TRBJ2-4; no reliable D call. The CDR3 covers 12 residues. CDR1 and CDR2 from the germline V gene are SGHNT and YENEEA. The ends were cut back, 5 bases at V and 4 bases at J, with 6 bases in the middle.

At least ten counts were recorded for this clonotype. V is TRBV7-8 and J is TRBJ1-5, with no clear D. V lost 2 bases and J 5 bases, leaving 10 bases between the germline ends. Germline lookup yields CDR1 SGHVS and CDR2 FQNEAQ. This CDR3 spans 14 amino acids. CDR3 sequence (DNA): TGTGCCAGCAGCTTATACGGGATGGATCAGCCCCAGCATTTT. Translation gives CASSLYGMDQPQHF. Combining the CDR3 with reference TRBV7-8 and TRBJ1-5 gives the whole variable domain GAGVSQSPRYKVAKRGQDVALRCDPISGHVSLFWYQQALGQGPEFLTYFQNEAQLDKSGLPSDRFFAERPEGSVSTLKIQRTQQEDSAVYLCASSLYGMDQPQHFGDGTRLSIL.

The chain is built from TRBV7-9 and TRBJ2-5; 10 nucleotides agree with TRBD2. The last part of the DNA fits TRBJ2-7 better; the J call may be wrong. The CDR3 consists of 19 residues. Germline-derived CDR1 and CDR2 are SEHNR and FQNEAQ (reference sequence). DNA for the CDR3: TGTGCCAGCAGCCCCGTGGGGGGGGCCGGACTAGCGGACTTCTACGAGCAGTACTTC. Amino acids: CASSPVGGAGLADFYEQYF.

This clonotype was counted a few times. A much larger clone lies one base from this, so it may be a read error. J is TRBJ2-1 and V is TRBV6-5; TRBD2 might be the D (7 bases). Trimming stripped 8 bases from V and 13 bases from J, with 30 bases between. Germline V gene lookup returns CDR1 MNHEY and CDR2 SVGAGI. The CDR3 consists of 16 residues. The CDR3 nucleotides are TGTGCCAGCGCCCCTGAGGGAGGGGGTATTCAAGAGACCCAGTTCTTC. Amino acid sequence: CASAPEGGGIQETQFF.

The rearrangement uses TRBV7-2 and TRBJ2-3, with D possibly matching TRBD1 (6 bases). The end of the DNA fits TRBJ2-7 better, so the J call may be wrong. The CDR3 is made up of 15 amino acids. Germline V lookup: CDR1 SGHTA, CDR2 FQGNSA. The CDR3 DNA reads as TGTGCCAGCGGCAAAGGGGGACCAGACACAGATACGCAGTACTTC. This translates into CASGKGGPDTDTQYF.

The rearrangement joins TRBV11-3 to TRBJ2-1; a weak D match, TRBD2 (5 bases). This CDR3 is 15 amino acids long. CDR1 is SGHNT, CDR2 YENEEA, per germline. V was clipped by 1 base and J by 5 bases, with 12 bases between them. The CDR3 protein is CASSLGGNPNNEQFF. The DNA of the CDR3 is TGTGCCAGCAGCTTAGGAGGGAACCCTAACAATGAGCAGTTCTTC.

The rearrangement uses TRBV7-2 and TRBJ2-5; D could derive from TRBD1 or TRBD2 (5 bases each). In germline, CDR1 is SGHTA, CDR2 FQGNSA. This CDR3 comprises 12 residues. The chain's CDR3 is CVRSLDAGSQYF. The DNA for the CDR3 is TGTGTCAGGAGCCTTGATGCAGGGAGCCAGTACTTC.